Listed here are 16 T cell receptor beta chains from one sample, sequenced in a study of cytomegalovirus exposure and HLA in healthy donors. Both 60 Vbeta primers and 13 Jbeta primers went into the PCR. The repertoire was sequenced with immunoSEQ multiplex PCR; TCRdb's copy has only in-frame clones and lacks some. The sample includes some 130,000 clones, approximately 80% of them seen just once. The specimen sequenced was PBMCs. All receptors derive from a man aged 30 to 39 in good health and CMV-seronegative.

This chain links TRBV9 with TRBJ1-2; 10 bases are shared with TRBD1. This CDR3 comprises 17 residues. Germline V gene data show CDR1 as SGDLS and CDR2 as YYNGEE. The V segment lost 5 bases and the J segment 5 bases; nucleotides outside the gene matches: 15. The CDR3 protein is CASSRGLTGQGNYGYTF. DNA of the CDR3: TGTGCCAGCAGTCGAGGGCTAACGGGACAGGGGAATTATGGCTACACCTTC.

The J gene is TRBJ1-2, the V gene TRBV6-1; D gene ambiguous. CDR1 is MNHNS, CDR2 SASEGT, per germline. The ends were cut back, 6 bases at V and 4 bases at J, with 9 bases in the middle. The CDR3 sequence is 12 residues long. The CDR3 loop is CASSLDPYGYTF. The CDR3, as DNA: TGTGCCAGCAGCCTAGATCCCTATGGCTACACCTTC.

The CDR3 nucleotides read TGCGCCAGCAGCCAAGAACCCGGGAGGGCAGGGAATGAGCAGTTCTTC. Protein product: CASSQEPGRAGNEQFF. The chain uses TRBV4-1 and TRBJ2-1, with TRBD2 matching over 8 bases. Trimming cost V 0 bases and J 7 bases; bases outside gene matches: 8. CDR1 and CDR2 (germline): MGHRA, YSYEKL. This CDR3 comprises 16 residues.

The gene calls are TRBV5-1 and TRBJ2-2; the match to TRBD1 covers 7 bases. In germline, CDR1 is SGHRS, CDR2 YFSETQ. The V and J ends lost 4 bases and 5 bases, in that order; junction bases with no gene match: 5. The CDR3 spans 14 residues. CDR3 amino acids: CASSADRATGELFF. The CDR3 region has the DNA TGCGCCAGCAGCGCTGACAGGGCTACCGGGGAGCTGTTTTTT. The full variable domain, its missing parts supplied by reference TRBV5-1 and TRBJ2-2, is KAGVTQTPRYLIKTRGQQVTLSCSPISGHRSVSWYQQTPGQGLQFLFEYFSETQRNKGNFPGRFSGRQFSNSRSEMNVSTLELGDSALYLCASSADRATGELFFGEGSRLTVL.

The CDR3 nucleotides read TGCGCCAGCAGCTTGACTGCGGGAGGGACCGGGGAGCTGTTTTTT. Amino acids: CASSLTAGGTGELFF. The chain couples TRBV5-1 to TRBJ2-2; 9 nucleotides line up with TRBD2. V gave up 1 base and J gave up 5 bases; unmatched junction bases: 3. CDR3 length: 15 amino acids. The germline V gene encodes CDR1 SGHRS and CDR2 YFSETQ.

In DNA form, the CDR3 reads TGTGCCAGCAGTTTACTTGGGACTTTCTCCTACGAGCAGTACTTC. It encodes CASSLLGTFSYEQYF. The chain carries TRBV27 and TRBJ2-7; maybe TRBD2 (6 bases). This CDR3 contains 15 residues. V was trimmed by 2 bases and J by 0 bases, leaving 11 bases between them. Germline CDR1 and CDR2: MNHEY and SMNVEV (reference sequence).

The chain recombines TRBV6-5 with TRBJ2-7; 11 bases are shared with TRBD2. The J segment lost 1 base and the V segment lost 6 bases, leaving 5 bases of the junction unmatched. The CDR3 totals 15 residues. CDR1 and CDR2 (germline): MNHEY, SVGAGI. The CDR3 sequence: CASRPGLADSYEQYF. The CDR3 bases are TGTGCCAGCAGACCGGGACTAGCGGATTCCTACGAGCAGTACTTC.

The V gene is TRBV5-1, the J gene TRBJ2-5; 10 bases match TRBD2. J lost 5 bases, V lost 4 bases, and 14 bases had no gene match. CDR3 size: 17 residues. Per the germline V gene, CDR1 is SGHRS and CDR2 is YFSETQ. The CDR3 loop is CASSPGTGPAGGETQYF. The CDR3 coding sequence is TGCGCCAGCAGCCCGGGGACAGGCCCAGCGGGAGGGGAGACCCAGTACTTC.

V gene TRBV2 combines with J gene TRBJ2-1; 9 positions agree with TRBD2. The CDR3 covers 15 residues. J was trimmed by 9 bases and V by 5 bases; bases with no gene match: 11. Germline CDR1 SNHLY, CDR2 FYNNEI. The CDR3 loop is CASSPTSGRDGEQFF. Written as DNA, the CDR3 is TGTGCCAGCAGTCCGACTAGCGGAAGGGACGGTGAGCAGTTCTTC. The complete variable domain, with remaining parts taken from reference TRBV2 and TRBJ2-1, reads EPEVTQTPSHQVTQMGQEVILRCVPISNHLYFYWYRQILGQKVEFLVSFYNNEISEKSEIFDDQFSVERPDGSNFTLKIRSTKLEDSAMYFCASSPTSGRDGEQFFGPGTRLTVL.

This chain joins TRBV7-3 and TRBJ2-7, with D possibly matching TRBD2 (6 bases). The CDR3 totals 13 residues. The V end lost 2 bases, the J end lost 3 bases, and 8 bases lay between the germline ends. The germline V gene has CDR1 SGHTA and CDR2 FQGTGA. The CDR3 sequence is CASSLSAGYEQYF. CDR3 in DNA: TGTGCCAGCAGCTTATCAGCGGGCTACGAGCAGTACTTC.

This chain links TRBV10-3 with TRBJ2-1, with 10 positions matching TRBD1. V was clipped by 2 bases and J by 9 bases; unmatched bases: 4. The CDR3 is 14 residues long. Germline CDR1 is ENHRY and CDR2 is SYGVKD. The CDR3 protein is CAISEGTGVVEQFF. In DNA form, the CDR3 reads TGTGCCATCAGTGAGGGGACAGGGGTTGTTGAGCAGTTCTTC.

The chain employs TRBV19 and TRBJ1-5; tentative D call: TRBD1 (6 bases). The V and J ends lost 6 bases and 4 bases respectively, with 7 bases between them. The CDR3 sequence is 12 residues long. Germline lookup yields CDR1 LNHDA and CDR2 SQIVND (reference sequence). This CDR3 reads CASRQGNQPQHF. The CDR3 DNA reads as TGTGCCAGTAGGCAGGGGAATCAGCCCCAGCATTTT.

The rearrangement joins TRBV9 to TRBJ1-1; possible D gene TRBD1, 5 bases. Germline V gene lookup returns CDR1 SGDLS and CDR2 YYNGEE. The CDR3 runs to 16 residues. Trimming left V 0 bases short and J 3 bases short, with 15 bases between. The CDR3 here is CASSVAWDPGDTEAFF. CDR3 bases: TGTGCCAGCAGCGTAGCTTGGGACCCGGGGGACACTGAAGCTTTCTTT.

This clone was found once. This chain connects TRBV7-9 to TRBJ1-1; D may be TRBD1 (5 bases). CDR3 length: 15 amino acids. Trimming took 11 bases from V and 4 from J, leaving 23 bases between them. Germline CDR1 and CDR2: SEHNR and FQNEAQ (reference sequence). CDR3 bases: TGTGCCTCCCGTCCAACCGGAGGGGCGAGCACTGAAGCTTTCTTT. Translation: CASRPTGGASTEAFF.

This chain joins TRBV18 and TRBJ2-7, with 9 bases aligning to TRBD2. The V segment lost 0 bases and the J segment 4 bases; nucleotides outside the gene matches: 10. CDR3 length: 17 amino acids. Germline V CDR1 and CDR2: KGHSH, LQKENI. The CDR3 DNA reads TGTGCCAGCTCACCACCTTTGGATTCCGGACTAGCGTACGAGCAGTACTTC. Its protein product is CASSPPLDSGLAYEQYF.

This clone came up once. J is TRBJ1-5 and V is TRBV7-8, with D maybe TRBD1 (6 bases). Germline V gives CDR1 SGHVS, CDR2 FQNEAQ. The CDR3 consists of 14 residues. V lost 1 base and J lost 7, with 11 bases in between. The CDR3 loop reads CASSLDRVGQPQHF. CDR3 nucleotide sequence: TGTGCCAGCAGCTTAGACAGGGTGGGGCAGCCCCAGCATTTT.